A single count supports the clone carrying this T cell receptor (beta chain). The antigen remains unidentified. These data are taken from a study of shared clonotypes between healthy human individuals. Study summary: CD4 naive and CD4 memory each took three plates per donor, while CD8 naive took two and CD8 memory one. General study points: Genetic and exposure-history diversity was limited by the few donors.

Naive-designated CD8 cells lacked CD45RO, were positively enriched for CCR7, and omitted terminally differentiated effector memory CD45RA+ cells. This CDR3 is 16 amino acids long. Unmatched junction bases numbered 6, after V lost 0 bases and J lost 6 bases. Germline V CDR1 and CDR2: MGHRA, YSYEKL. Data came from immunoSEQ multiplex PCR; TCRdb stores just in-frame clones and leaves some out. The table shows roughly 650,000 clones, with roughly 95% occurring only once. The sequencing input was naive CD8+ T cells sorted from blood. This clonotype was sampled from a woman in her thirties in good health. This chain connects TRBV4-1 to TRBJ1-5; 9 bases match TRBD1. CDR3 sequence: CASSQETGGLGQPQHF. CDR3 bases: TGCGCCAGCAGCCAAGAGACAGGGGGACTGGGTCAGCCCCAGCATTTT.